The text below deals with one TCR beta chain. The sample comes from a study of glioma-infiltrating T cells after dendritic cell vaccination. The overall study: Patients received autologous tumor lysate-pulsed dendritic cell vaccination between about 2002 and 2013.

Specified time point: after dendritic cell vaccination, including at tumor progression/relapse. Trimming took 5 bases from V and 3 from J, leaving 11 bases between them. The CDR3 runs 13 residues. Per the germline V gene, CDR1 is SEHNR and CDR2 is FQNEAQ (reference sequence). The method was immunoSEQ multiplex PCR; TCRdb's version includes in-frame clones alone and lacks a portion of them. Of 70,000 to 100,000 clones in the sample, over 80% were seen once. The sequence derives from a human donor with glioblastoma. This chain joins TRBV7-9 and TRBJ2-7; a possible D gene is TRBD1 (5 bases). The sample consisted of blood, taken after dendritic cell vaccination. CDR3 sequence (DNA): TGTGCCAGCAGCCCGACAGTAGACTACGAGCAGTACTTC. It is translated as CASSPTVDYEQYF.